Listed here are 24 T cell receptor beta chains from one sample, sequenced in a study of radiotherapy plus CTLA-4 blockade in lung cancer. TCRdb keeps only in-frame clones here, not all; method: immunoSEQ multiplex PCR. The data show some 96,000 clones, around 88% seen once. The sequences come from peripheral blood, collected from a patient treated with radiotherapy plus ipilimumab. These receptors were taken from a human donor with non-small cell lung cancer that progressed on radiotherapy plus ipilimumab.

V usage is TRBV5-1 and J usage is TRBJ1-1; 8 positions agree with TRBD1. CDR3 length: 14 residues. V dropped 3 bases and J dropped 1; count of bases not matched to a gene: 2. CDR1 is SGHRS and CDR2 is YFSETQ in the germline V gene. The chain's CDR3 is CASSYRGENTEAFF. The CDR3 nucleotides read TGCGCCAGCAGCTACAGGGGGGAGAACACTGAAGCTTTCTTT. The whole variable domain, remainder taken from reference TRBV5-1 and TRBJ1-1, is KAGVTQTPRYLIKTRGQQVTLSCSPISGHRSVSWYQQTPGQGLQFLFEYFSETQRNKGNFPGRFSGRQFSNSRSEMNVSTLELGDSALYLCASSYRGENTEAFFGQGTRLTVV.

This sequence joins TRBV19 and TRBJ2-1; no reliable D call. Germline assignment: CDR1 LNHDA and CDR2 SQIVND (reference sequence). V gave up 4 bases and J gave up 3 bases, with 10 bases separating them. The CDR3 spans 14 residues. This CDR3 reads CASSSAVGYNEQFF. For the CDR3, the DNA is TGTGCCAGTAGTAGTGCGGTGGGCTACAATGAGCAGTTCTTC. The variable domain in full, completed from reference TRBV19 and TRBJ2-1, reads DGGITQSPKYLFRKEGQNVTLSCEQNLNHDAMYWYRQDPGQGLRLIYYSQIVNDFQKGDIAEGYSVSREKKESFPLTVTSAQKNPTAFYLCASSSAVGYNEQFFGPGTRLTVL.

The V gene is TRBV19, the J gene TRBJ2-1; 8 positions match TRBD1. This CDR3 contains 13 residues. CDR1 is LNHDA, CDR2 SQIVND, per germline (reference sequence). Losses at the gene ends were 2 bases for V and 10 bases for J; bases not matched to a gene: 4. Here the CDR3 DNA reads TGTGCCAGTAGTATATCTGGGGACAGGGAGCAGTTCTTC. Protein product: CASSISGDREQFF.

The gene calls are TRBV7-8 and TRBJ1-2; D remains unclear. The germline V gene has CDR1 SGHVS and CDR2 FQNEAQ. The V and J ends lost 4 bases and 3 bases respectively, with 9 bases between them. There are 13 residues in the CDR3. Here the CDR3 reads CASSSGLDYGYTF. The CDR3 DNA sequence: TGTGCCAGCAGCTCAGGATTAGACTATGGCTACACCTTC.

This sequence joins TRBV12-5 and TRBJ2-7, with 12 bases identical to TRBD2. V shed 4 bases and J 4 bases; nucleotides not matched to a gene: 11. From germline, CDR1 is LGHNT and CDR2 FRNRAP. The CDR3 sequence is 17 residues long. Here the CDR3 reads CASGSNPLAGGAYEQYF. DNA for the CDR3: TGTGCTAGTGGTTCCAACCCTCTAGCGGGAGGGGCTTACGAGCAGTACTTC.

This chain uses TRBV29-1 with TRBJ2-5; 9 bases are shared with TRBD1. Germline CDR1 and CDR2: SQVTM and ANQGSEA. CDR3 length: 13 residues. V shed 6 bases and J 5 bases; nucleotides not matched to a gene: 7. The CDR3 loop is CSVGNRGLETQYF. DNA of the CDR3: TGCAGCGTGGGTAACAGGGGGCTGGAGACCCAGTACTTC.

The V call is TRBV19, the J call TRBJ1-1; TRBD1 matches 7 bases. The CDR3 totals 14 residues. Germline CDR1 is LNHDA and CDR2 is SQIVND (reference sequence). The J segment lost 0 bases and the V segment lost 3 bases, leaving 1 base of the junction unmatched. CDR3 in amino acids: CASSITGVNTEAFF. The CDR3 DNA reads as TGTGCCAGTAGTATCACAGGGGTGAACACTGAAGCTTTCTTT.

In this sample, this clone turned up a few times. CDR3 nucleotides: TGTGCCAGTAGTACAGGACAGGCGTTAAATGAAAAACTGTTTTTT. This encodes CASSTGQALNEKLFF. This chain connects TRBV19 to TRBJ1-4; 7 positions agree with TRBD1. Germline V gene data show CDR1 as LNHDA and CDR2 as SQIVND (reference sequence). J was trimmed by 5 bases and V by 4 bases; bases with no gene match: 7. This CDR3 contains 15 residues.

CDR3 loop: CSGGFSGTGDYGYTF. CDR3 nucleotides: TGCAGCGGAGGATTTTCCGGGACAGGGGACTATGGCTACACCTTC. V gene TRBV29-1 combines with J gene TRBJ1-2, with 10 bases lining up with TRBD1. CDR1 is SQVTM and CDR2 is ANQGSEA in the germline V gene. The junction had 11 bases not matched to a gene; V was cut back by 7 bases and J by 3 bases. The CDR3 length is 15 residues.

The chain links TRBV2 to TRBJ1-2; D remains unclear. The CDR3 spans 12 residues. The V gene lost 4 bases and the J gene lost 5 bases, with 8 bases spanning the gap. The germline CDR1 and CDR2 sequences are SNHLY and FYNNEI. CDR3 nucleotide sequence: TGTGCCAGCAGTGTTTCGGTTTATGGCTACACCTTC. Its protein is CASSVSVYGYTF.

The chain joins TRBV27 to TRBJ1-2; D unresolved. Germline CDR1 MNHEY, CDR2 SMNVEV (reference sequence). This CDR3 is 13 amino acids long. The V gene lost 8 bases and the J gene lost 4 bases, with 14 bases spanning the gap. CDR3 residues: CASSSIPLYGYTF. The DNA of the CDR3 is TGTGCCAGCTCCTCGATTCCCCTCTATGGCTACACCTTC.

The CDR3 protein is CASSNNYEQYF. CDR3 DNA sequence: TGTGCCAGCAGTAACAACTACGAGCAGTACTTC. V gene TRBV6-1 combines with J gene TRBJ2-7; no clear D gene. This CDR3 contains 11 residues. V lost 5 bases, J lost 3 bases, and 5 bases lay in between. Looked up from germline, CDR1 is MNHNS and CDR2 is SASEGT.

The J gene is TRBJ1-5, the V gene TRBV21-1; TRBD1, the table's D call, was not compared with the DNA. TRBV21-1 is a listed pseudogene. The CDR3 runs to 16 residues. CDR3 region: CASSGIPRGGNQPQHF. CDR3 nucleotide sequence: TGTGCCAGCAGCGGGATTCCCAGGGGAGGCAATCAGCCCCAGCATTTT.

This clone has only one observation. The CDR3 nucleotides read TGTGCCAGCAGCTTAGCCGCGGGCGCTGTACACTACACCTTC. Translating it yields CASSLAAGAVHYTF. The rearrangement uses TRBV7-9 and TRBJ1-2; D is unclear. The CDR3 is made up of 14 amino acids. CDR1 is SEHNR, CDR2 FQNEAQ, per germline (reference sequence). V shed 0 bases and J shed 10 bases, with 15 bases lying between them.

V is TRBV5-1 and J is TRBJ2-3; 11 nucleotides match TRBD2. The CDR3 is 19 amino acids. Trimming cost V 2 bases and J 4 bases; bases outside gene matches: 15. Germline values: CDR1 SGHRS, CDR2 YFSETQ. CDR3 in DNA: TGCGCCAGCAGCTTACGGGGAAGGGTGACTAGCGGGATTCCAGATACGCAGTATTTT. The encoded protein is CASSLRGRVTSGIPDTQYF.

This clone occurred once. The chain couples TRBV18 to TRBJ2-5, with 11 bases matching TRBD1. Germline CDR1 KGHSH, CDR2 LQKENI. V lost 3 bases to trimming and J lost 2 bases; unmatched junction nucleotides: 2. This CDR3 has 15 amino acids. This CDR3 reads CASSPGTGGQETQYF. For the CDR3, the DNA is TGTGCCAGCTCACCCGGGACAGGGGGGCAAGAGACCCAGTACTTC.

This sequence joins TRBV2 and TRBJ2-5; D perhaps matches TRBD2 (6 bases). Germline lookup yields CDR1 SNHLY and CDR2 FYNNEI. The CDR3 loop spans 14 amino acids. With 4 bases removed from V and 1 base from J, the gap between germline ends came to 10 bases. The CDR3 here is CASSAGVGQETQYF. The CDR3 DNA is TGTGCCAGCAGTGCGGGGGTGGGCCAAGAGACCCAGTACTTC. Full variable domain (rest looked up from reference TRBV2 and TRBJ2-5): EPEVTQTPSHQVTQMGQEVILRCVPISNHLYFYWYRQILGQKVEFLVSFYNNEISEKSEIFDDQFSVERPDGSNFTLKIRSTKLEDSAMYFCASSAGVGQETQYFGPGTRLLVL.

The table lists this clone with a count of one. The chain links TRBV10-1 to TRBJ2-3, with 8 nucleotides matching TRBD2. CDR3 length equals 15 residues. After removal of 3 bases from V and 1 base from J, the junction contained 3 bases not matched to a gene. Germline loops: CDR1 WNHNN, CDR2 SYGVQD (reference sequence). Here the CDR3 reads CASSEPGLGTDTQYF. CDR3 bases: TGCGCCAGCAGTGAACCGGGACTAGGCACAGATACGCAGTATTTT.

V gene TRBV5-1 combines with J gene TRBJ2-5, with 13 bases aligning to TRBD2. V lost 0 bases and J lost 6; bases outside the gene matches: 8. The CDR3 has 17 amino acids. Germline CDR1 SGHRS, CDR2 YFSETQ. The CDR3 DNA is TGCGCCAGCAGCTTGGAACTAGCGGGAGGGCCTGGAAAGACCCAGTACTTC. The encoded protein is CASSLELAGGPGKTQYF. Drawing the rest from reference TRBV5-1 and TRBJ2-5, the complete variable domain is KAGVTQTPRYLIKTRGQQVTLSCSPISGHRSVSWYQQTPGQGLQFLFEYFSETQRNKGNFPGRFSGRQFSNSRSEMNVSTLELGDSALYLCASSLELAGGPGKTQYFGPGTRLLVL.

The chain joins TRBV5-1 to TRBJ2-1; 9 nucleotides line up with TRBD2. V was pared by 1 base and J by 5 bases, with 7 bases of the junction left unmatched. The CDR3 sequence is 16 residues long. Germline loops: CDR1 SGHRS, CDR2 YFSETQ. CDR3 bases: TGCGCCAGCAGCTTGTTTCCTAGCGGGGTTCACAATGAGCAGTTCTTC. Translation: CASSLFPSGVHNEQFF.

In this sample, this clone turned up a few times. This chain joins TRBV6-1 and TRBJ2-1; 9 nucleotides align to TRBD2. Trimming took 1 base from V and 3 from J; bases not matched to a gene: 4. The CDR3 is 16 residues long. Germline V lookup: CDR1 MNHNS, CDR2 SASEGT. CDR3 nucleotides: TGTGCCAGCAGTGAAGGAGAAGCGGGGGGCTACAATGAGCAGTTCTTC. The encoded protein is CASSEGEAGGYNEQFF.

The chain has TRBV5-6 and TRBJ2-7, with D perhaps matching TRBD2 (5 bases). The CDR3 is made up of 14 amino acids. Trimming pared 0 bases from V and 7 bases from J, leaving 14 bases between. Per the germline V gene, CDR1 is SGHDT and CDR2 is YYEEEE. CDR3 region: CASSLGFGVPEQYF. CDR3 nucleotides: TGTGCCAGCAGCTTGGGCTTCGGGGTCCCTGAGCAGTACTTC. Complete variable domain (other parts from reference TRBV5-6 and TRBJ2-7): DAGVTQSPTHLIKTRGQQVTLRCSPKSGHDTVSWYQQALGQGPQFIFQYYEEEERQRGNFPDRFSGHQFPNYSSELNVNALLLGDSALYLCASSLGFGVPEQYFGPGTRLTVT.

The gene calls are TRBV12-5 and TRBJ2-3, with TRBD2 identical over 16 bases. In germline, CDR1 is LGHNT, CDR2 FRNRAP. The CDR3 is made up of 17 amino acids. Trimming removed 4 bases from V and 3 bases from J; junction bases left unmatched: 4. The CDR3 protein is CASGSGLAGGPTDTQYF. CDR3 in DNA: TGTGCTAGTGGTTCGGGACTAGCGGGAGGGCCAACAGATACGCAGTATTTT. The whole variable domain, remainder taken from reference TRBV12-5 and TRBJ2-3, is DARVTQTPRHKVTEMGQEVTMRCQPILGHNTVFWYRQTMMQGLELLAYFRNRAPLDDSGMPKDRFSAEMPDATLATLKIQPSEPRDSAVYFCASGSGLAGGPTDTQYFGPGTRLTVL.

The CDR3 reads CASSTGPKLFF. CDR3 sequence (DNA): TGTGCCAGTAGTACGGGACCAAAACTGTTTTTT. The V and J genes are TRBV19 and TRBJ1-4; D may be TRBD1 (5 bases). Germline CDR1 LNHDA, CDR2 SQIVND (reference sequence). The CDR3 covers 11 residues. Trimming pared 4 bases from V and 10 bases from J, leaving 7 bases between. Full variable domain (remainder filled in from reference TRBV19 and TRBJ1-4): DGGITQSPKYLFRKEGQNVTLSCEQNLNHDAMYWYRQDPGQGLRLIYYSQIVNDFQKGDIAEGYSVSREKKESFPLTVTSAQKNPTAFYLCASSTGPKLFFGSGTQLSVL.